This TCR beta chain was identified during a study of blood T cell repertoires in COVID-19. Looking at the study overall: Acute and convalescent COVID-19 samples came from the United States, Italy and Spain. The cDNA or gDNA used as material had been derived from T cells, B-cell-depleted T cells, or PBMCs.

Followed longitudinally, the Seattle patients had been enrolled during active infection. Germline lookup yields CDR1 SEHNR and CDR2 FQNEAQ (reference sequence). The CDR3 length is 15 residues. Trimming removed 8 bases at V and 7 bases at J, with 18 bases between. In the original processing: Nucleated cell number was recorded as an estimate derived from reference gene primer amplification. Profiling relied on immunoSEQ multiplex PCR, and the TCRdb table lists in-frame clones only, not all of them. The V and J calls and clone size are taken from that table; D and trimming were inferred from the DNA. The profile covers around 130,000 clones, with roughly nine tenths appearing a single time and 2.5% taken by the ten largest.

Material: peripheral blood. This TCR derives from a human donor with COVID-19, enrolled during active disease. The donor label of this sample is uncertain. The chain links TRBV7-9 to TRBJ1-6; the D gene is possibly TRBD1 (5 bases). The CDR3 loop is CASSVPAGRNSPLHF. CDR3 DNA: TGTGCCAGCTCTGTCCCGGCAGGGAGGAATTCACCCCTCCACTTT.